This TCR beta chain is drawn from a study of cytomegalovirus exposure and HLA in healthy donors. Study conclusions and caveats: One later analysis, an examination of the 120 validation repertoires, found that first-cohort TCR clusters tended to co-occur in them. A list of about 160 TCR beta chains associated with cytomegalovirus was given. Researchers reported that a few CMV-associated chains were confirmed in vitro as CMV antigen-specific. High sensitivity and specificity were reportedly achieved when the classifier diagnosed cytomegalovirus status.

V lost 1 base to trimming and J lost 0 bases, with 16 bases between them. The CDR3 consists of 17 residues. Looked up from germline, CDR1 is SGHDT and CDR2 is YYEEEE. Clones were sequenced by immunoSEQ multiplex PCR, and TCRdb holds only the in-frame ones, with some missing. The table includes 100,000 to 150,000 clones, 94% detected once. This clone appeared a single time. Its antigen is unidentified. The rearrangement joins TRBV5-6 to TRBJ1-2, with D maybe TRBD1 (5 bases). The sequence was obtained from a woman in her late teens or twenties in good health and CMV-seronegative. Sample: PBMCs. This chain's CDR3 is CASSLWAGSPANYGYTF. CDR3 DNA: TGTGCCAGCAGCTTGTGGGCAGGGTCCCCAGCTAACTATGGCTACACCTTC.